This T cell receptor (beta chain) was observed in a study of T cell repertoires in aging, cancer and after chemotherapy. At the level of the study: About 9 million TCR reads made up the full dataset. General observations from the study: Age-matched healthy donors had significantly more diverse, less clonal blood TCR repertoires than untreated cancer patients. In healthy donors, age-related TCR diversity loss mainly reflected lost richness. Rebound thymic output was suggested by rising median generation probability during chemotherapy in each cancer cohort.

This clonotype counts as medium-sized. The antigen remains undetermined. A mixed TRB-A/B primer pool amplified rearranged TRB by multiplex touch-down PCR. TCRdb ran MiXCR on the multiplex PCR reads and lists one entry per CDR3 protein. The data hold approximately 8,300 distinct CDR3 sequences, with around 33% observed a single time. Peripheral blood genomic DNA, not sorted cells or RNA, was the template. The source is a human donor in good health. The donor label of this sample is uncertain. Sequencing was performed on blood.

The CDR3 region is CASSHGQGILQQYF. Here the CDR3 DNA reads TGTGCCAGCAGCCATGGACAGGGGATACTCCAACAGTATTTT. The J gene is TRBJ2-3, the V gene TRBV27, with 9 bases that match TRBD1. Germline loops: CDR1 MNHEY, CDR2 SMNVEV (reference sequence). The CDR3 runs 14 residues. V lost 6 bases to trimming and J lost 12 bases; unmatched junction nucleotides: 13.